This TCR beta chain was recorded in a study of blood T cell repertoires in COVID-19. Generated by immunoSEQ multiplex PCR, the TCRdb table keeps only in-frame clones and is missing some. This table holds 100,000 to 130,000 clones, more than 70% found once. The CDR3 has 13 amino acids. V was pared by 6 bases and J by 3 bases, with 10 bases between. Per the germline V gene, CDR1 is SNHLY and CDR2 is FYNNEI. The sequenced material came from peripheral blood. The V gene is TRBV2, the J gene TRBJ2-3, with D possibly being TRBD2 (7 bases). This receptor was identified in a man in his forties with active or convalescent COVID-19. The CDR3 here is CASRRGGTDTQYF. CDR3 bases: TGTGCCAGCAGGAGGGGGGGGACAGATACGCAGTATTTT.